This TCR beta chain was obtained from a study of beta chain features in type 1 diabetes. Study details: Patient and healthy donor groups were alike in age, gender and cell yields. The number of sorted cells examined across all samples was some 98,000,000. Findings and caveats of the study: TCRB CDR3s from Type 1 diabetes patients were moderately but significantly shorter in all four CD4+ subsets.

Expressed TCRB transcripts were sequenced because the entire RNA isolate underwent reverse transcription. TCRdb's table, derived via immunoSEQ multiplex PCR, lists solely in-frame clones and lacks some. This repertoire shows just over 150,000 clones, 11% found once; its top ten account for approximately 2%. This CDR3 has 14 residues. V shed 5 bases, J shed 7 bases, and the junction held 6 bases outside the gene matches. CDR1 and CDR2 (germline): SGHAT, FQDESV (reference sequence). On this clone: Antigen specificity is unknown.

The TCR was taken from a man aged 18-30 years in good health. The sample comprised central memory CD4+ T cells from blood. This chain uses TRBV11-1 with TRBJ2-2, with 8 bases identical to TRBD1. CDR3 coding DNA: TGTGCCAGCAGCCAAAATACAGGGGGCGGGGAGCTGTTTTTT. Translation: CASSQNTGGGELFF.